The entry that follows covers one T cell receptor beta chain sequence. These data originate in a study of blood T cell repertoires in COVID-19. Across the whole study: Collection of acute and convalescent COVID-19 samples took place in the United States, Italy and Spain.

In the authors' methods: Using reference gene primer amplification, nucleated cell counts were estimated. The protocol was immunoSEQ multiplex PCR, while the TCRdb copy is restricted to in-frame clones and leaves out a portion. V and J calls and clone size come straight from that table; D and trimming were deduced from the DNA. In the table there are about 200,000 clones, about 90% of which are singletons. The CDR3 length is 12 residues. Deletions cut 6 bases from V and 3 bases from J, with 6 bases between. The chain uses TRBV12-3 or TRBV12-4 and TRBJ2-1; D is undetermined. The receptor was isolated from a woman aged 70 to 79 with acute or convalescent COVID-19. Sequenced: peripheral blood. The chain's CDR3 is CASSSGYNEQFF. The CDR3 region has the DNA TGTGCCAGCAGCTCAGGCTACAATGAGCAGTTCTTC.